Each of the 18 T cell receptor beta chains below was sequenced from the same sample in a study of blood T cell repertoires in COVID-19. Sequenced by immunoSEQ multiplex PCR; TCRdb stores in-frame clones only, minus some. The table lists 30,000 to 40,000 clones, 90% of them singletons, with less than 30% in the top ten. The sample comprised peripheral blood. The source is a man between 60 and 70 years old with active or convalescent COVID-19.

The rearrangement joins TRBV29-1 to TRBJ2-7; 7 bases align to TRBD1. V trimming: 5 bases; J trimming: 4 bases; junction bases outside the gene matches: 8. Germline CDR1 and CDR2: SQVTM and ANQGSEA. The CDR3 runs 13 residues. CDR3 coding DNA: TGCAGCGTTAGTCGGGACAGTCCGTACGAGCAGTACTTC. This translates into CSVSRDSPYEQYF.

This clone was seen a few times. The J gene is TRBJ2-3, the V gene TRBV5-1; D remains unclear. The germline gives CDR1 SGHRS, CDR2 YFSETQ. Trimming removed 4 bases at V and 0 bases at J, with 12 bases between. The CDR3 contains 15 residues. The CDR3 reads CASSTRSSSTDTQYF. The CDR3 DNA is TGCGCCAGCAGCACCAGGTCCTCTAGCACAGATACGCAGTATTTT.

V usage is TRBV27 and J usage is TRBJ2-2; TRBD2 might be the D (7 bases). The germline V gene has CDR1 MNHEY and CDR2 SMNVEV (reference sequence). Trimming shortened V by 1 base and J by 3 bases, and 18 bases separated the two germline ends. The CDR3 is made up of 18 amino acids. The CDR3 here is CASSLWGMGAGDTGELFF. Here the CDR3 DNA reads TGTGCCAGCAGTTTATGGGGGATGGGGGCGGGAGACACCGGGGAGCTGTTTTTT.

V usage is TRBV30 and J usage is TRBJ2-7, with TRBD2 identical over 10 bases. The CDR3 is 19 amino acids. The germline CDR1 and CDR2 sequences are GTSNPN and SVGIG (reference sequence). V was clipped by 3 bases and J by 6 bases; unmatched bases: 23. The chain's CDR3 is CAWSGIGPSIVAGGREQYF. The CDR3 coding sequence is TGTGCCTGGAGCGGAATCGGTCCTTCAATCGTAGCGGGAGGCCGCGAGCAGTACTTC.

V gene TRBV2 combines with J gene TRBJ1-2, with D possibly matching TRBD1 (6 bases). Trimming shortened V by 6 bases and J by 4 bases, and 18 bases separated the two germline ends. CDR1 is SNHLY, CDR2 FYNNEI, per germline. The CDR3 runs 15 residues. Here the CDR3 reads CASRSSGGLGYGYTF. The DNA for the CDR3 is TGTGCCAGCAGGAGTTCCGGGGGGCTTGGCTATGGCTACACCTTC.

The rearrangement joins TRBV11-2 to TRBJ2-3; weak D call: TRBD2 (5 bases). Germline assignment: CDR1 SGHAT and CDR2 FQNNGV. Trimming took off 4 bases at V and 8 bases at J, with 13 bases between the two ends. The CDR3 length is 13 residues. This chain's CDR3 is CASSYVPAGTQYF. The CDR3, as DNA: TGTGCCAGCAGCTACGTCCCCGCGGGTACGCAGTATTTT. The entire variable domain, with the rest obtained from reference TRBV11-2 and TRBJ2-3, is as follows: EAGVAQSPRYKIIEKRQSVAFWCNPISGHATLYWYQQILGQGPKLLIQFQNNGVVDDSQLPKDRFSAERLKGVDSTLKIQPAKLEDSAVYLCASSYVPAGTQYFGPGTRLTVL.

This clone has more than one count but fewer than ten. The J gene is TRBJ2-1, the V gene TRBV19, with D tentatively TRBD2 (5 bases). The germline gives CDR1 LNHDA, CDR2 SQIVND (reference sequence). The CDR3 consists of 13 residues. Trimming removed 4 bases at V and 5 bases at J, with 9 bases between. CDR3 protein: CASSKGEHNEQFF. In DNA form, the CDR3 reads TGTGCCAGTAGTAAGGGAGAGCACAATGAGCAGTTCTTC.

CDR3 in amino acids: CASSPTFSSGANVLTF. CDR3 nucleotides: TGTGCCAGCAGCCCTACTTTTAGCTCTGGGGCCAACGTCCTGACTTTC. This sequence joins TRBV14 and TRBJ2-6, with unresolved D. The CDR3 has 16 residues. The germline V gene encodes CDR1 SGHDN and CDR2 FVKESK. The V and J ends lost 4 bases and 0 bases respectively, with 10 bases between them.

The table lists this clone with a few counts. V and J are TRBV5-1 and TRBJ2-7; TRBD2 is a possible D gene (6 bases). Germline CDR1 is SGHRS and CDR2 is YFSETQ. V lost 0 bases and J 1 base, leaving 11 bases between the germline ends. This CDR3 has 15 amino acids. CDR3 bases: TGCGCCAGCAGCTTGGATGGACTAAGGTCCTACGAGCAGTACTTC. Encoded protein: CASSLDGLRSYEQYF. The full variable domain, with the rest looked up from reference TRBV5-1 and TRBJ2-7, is KAGVTQTPRYLIKTRGQQVTLSCSPISGHRSVSWYQQTPGQGLQFLFEYFSETQRNKGNFPGRFSGRQFSNSRSEMNVSTLELGDSALYLCASSLDGLRSYEQYFGPGTRLTVT.

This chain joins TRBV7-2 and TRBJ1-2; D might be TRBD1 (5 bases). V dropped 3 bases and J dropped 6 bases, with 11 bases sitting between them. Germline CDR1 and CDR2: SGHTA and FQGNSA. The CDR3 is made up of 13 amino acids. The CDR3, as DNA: TGTGCCAGCAGCTTTCAGGGTAGGGATGGCTACACCTTC. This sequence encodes CASSFQGRDGYTF.

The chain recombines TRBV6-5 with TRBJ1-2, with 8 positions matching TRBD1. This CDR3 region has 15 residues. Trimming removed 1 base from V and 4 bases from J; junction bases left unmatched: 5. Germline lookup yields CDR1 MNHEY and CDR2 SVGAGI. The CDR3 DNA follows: TGTGCCAGCAGTTACTGGACAGGGAAATCCTATGGCTACACCTTC. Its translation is CASSYWTGKSYGYTF.

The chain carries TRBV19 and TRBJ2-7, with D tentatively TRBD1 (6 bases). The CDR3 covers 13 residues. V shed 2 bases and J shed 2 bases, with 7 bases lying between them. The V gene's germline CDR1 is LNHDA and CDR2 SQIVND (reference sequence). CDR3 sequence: CASSITGTYEQYF. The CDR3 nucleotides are TGTGCCAGTAGTATAACAGGGACCTACGAGCAGTACTTC.

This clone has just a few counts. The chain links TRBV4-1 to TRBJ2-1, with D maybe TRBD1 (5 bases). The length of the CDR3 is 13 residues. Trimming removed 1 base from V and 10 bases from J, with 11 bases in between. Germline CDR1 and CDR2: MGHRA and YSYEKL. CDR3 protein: CASSQVSWGEQFF. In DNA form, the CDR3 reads TGCGCCAGCAGCCAAGTGAGCTGGGGCGAGCAGTTCTTC.

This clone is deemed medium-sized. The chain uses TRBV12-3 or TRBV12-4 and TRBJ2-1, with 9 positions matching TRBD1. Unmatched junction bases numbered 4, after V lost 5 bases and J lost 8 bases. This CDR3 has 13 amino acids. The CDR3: CASSAGQGHEQFF. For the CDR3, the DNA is TGTGCCAGCAGTGCGGGACAGGGACATGAGCAGTTCTTC.

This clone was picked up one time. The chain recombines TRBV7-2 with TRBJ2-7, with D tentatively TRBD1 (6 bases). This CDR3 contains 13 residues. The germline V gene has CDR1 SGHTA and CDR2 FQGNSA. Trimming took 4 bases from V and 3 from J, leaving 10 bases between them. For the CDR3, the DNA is TGTGCCAGCAGCTCCCAGACAGGCTACGAGCAGTACTTC. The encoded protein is CASSSQTGYEQYF.

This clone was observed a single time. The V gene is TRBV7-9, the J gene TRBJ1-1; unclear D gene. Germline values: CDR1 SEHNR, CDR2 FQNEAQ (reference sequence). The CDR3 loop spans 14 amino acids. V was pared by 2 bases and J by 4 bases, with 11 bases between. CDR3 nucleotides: TGTGCCAGCAGCTTATTTTTTAGCCCCACTGAAGCTTTCTTT. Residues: CASSLFFSPTEAFF.

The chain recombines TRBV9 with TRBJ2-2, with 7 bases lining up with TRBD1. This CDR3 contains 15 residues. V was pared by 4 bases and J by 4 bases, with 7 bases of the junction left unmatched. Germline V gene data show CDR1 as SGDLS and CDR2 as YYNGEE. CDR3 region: CASSPEGAGTGELFF. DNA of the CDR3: TGTGCCAGCAGCCCAGAGGGGGCGGGCACCGGGGAGCTGTTTTTT.

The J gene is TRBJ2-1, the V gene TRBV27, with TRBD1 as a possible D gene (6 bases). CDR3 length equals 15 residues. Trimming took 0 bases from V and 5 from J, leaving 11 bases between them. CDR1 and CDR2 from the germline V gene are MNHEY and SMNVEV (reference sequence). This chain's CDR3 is CASSLSRTENNEQFF. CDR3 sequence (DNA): TGTGCCAGCAGTTTATCCCGGACAGAGAACAATGAGCAGTTCTTC.